This TCR beta chain came from a study of regulatory T cells in long-lasting Graves disease. Through Arm-PCR of CDR3 regions and iRepertoire HTBI primers, TCR beta libraries were built. Original processing notes: Across samples, 62 TRBV and more than 13 TRBJ segments were found. TCRdb reprocessed the multiplex PCR reads via MiXCR and lists one record per CDR3 protein. Here the V and J calls rest on TCRdb's processing, not on the authors' analysis. Here the sample spans 450,000 to 600,000 distinct CDR3 sequences, 16% being singletons. Time point meaning: newly diagnosed GD, antithyroid drugs for less than 3 months. With RNA extracted from PBMCs as input, the TCR library was made. The source of the patients was an endocrinology department in Xi'an, China. The V and J ends lost 6 bases and 6 bases, in that order; junction bases with no gene match: 10. Germline CDR1 is DFQATT and CDR2 is SNEGSKA (reference sequence). The CDR3 runs 14 residues.

The sample was also reused in another study, on T cells in Graves' hyperthyroidism and ophthalmopathy.

The sample was peripheral blood mononuclear cells (PBMCs), taken at new diagnosis, from a patient treated with antithyroid drugs. V is TRBV20-1 and J is TRBJ2-2; 7 positions match TRBD2. This sequence was found in a man aged 40-55 years with Graves disease. The CDR3 bases are TGCAGTGCGTTCGGGAGTAGCGGGCCCGGGGAGCTGTTTTTT. It translates to CSAFGSSGPGELFF.